The next 25 T cell receptor beta chains were all read from a single sample in a study of T cell responses to AZD1222 COVID-19 vaccine. Libraries were prepared by immunoSEQ multiplex PCR; TCRdb keeps only in-frame clonotypes and omits some of them. The sample carries approximately 94,000 clones, approximately 89% recorded once. The source was peripheral blood, collected on day 0 of MenACWY control vaccination. The receptors come from an adult in good health.

This sequence joins TRBV7-8 and TRBJ2-2; tentatively, D is TRBD1 (5 bases). Germline V gene data show CDR1 as SGHVS and CDR2 as FQNEAQ. Trimming cost V 5 bases and J 4 bases, with 11 bases left between them. There are 14 residues in the CDR3. Here the CDR3 reads CASSPSGATGELFF. Here the CDR3 DNA reads TGTGCCAGCAGCCCCAGTGGGGCCACCGGGGAGCTGTTTTTT.

The rearrangement uses TRBV12-5 and TRBJ2-1; no firm D call. Germline V gives CDR1 LGHNT, CDR2 FRNRAP. V shed 0 bases and J shed 9 bases, with 6 bases lying between them. The CDR3 consists of 12 residues. The CDR3 spells CASGLVGSEQFF. The CDR3 DNA reads TGTGCTAGTGGTTTGGTTGGAAGTGAGCAGTTCTTC.

The chain recombines TRBV24-1 with TRBJ2-5; 12 nucleotides agree with TRBD1. With V trimmed by 4 bases and J by 1 base, 3 bases remained unmatched. CDR1 is KGHDR and CDR2 is SFDVKD in the germline V gene. The CDR3 spans 16 residues. The CDR3 nucleotides are TGTGCCACCAGTGAGCCGGGACAGGGGGCCCAAGAGACCCAGTACTTC. Translating it yields CATSEPGQGAQETQYF.

This rearrangement joins TRBV2 to TRBJ1-2; D unresolved. Germline values: CDR1 SNHLY, CDR2 FYNNEI. V lost 6 bases and J lost 1, with 6 bases in between. The CDR3 loop spans 12 amino acids. The CDR3 here is CASRRLNYGYTF. CDR3 sequence (DNA): TGTGCCAGCAGGCGACTTAACTATGGCTACACCTTC.

This rearrangement joins TRBV19 to TRBJ1-1, with D possibly matching TRBD1 (6 bases). The CDR3 has 16 amino acids. Germline CDR1 and CDR2: LNHDA and SQIVND (reference sequence). Between the trimmed V and J ends, which lost 6 bases and 1 base, there was a span of 18 bases. CDR3 sequence reads: CASSPTPGTRNTEAFF. The CDR3 DNA reads TGTGCCAGTAGCCCCACACCTGGGACAAGGAACACTGAAGCTTTCTTT.

The chain couples TRBV13 to TRBJ2-3, with D possibly being TRBD1 or TRBD2 (5 bases each). The germline V gene encodes CDR1 PRHDT and CDR2 FYEKMQ (reference sequence). Trimming stripped 0 bases from V and 0 bases from J, with 10 bases between. The CDR3 length is 16 residues. The CDR3 protein is CASSLGGAASTDTQYF. In nucleotides, the CDR3 is TGTGCCAGCAGCTTAGGCGGGGCAGCTAGCACAGATACGCAGTATTTT.

This clone was seen just once. The chain has TRBV5-4 and TRBJ2-6; 10 bases fit TRBD1. Trimming removed 7 bases from V and 3 bases from J; junction bases left unmatched: 13. Germline CDR1 is SGHNT and CDR2 is YYREEE (reference sequence). This CDR3 has 18 amino acids. The CDR3 reads CASGREGQGILGANVLTF. CDR3 coding DNA: TGTGCCAGCGGCCGAGAGGGACAGGGGATTCTTGGGGCCAACGTCCTGACTTTC.

This sequence joins TRBV7-8 and TRBJ1-3, with 8 bases fitting TRBD1. The CDR3 runs to 15 residues. Per germline, CDR1 SGHVS and CDR2 FQNEAQ. Germline trimming cut 5 bases from V and 3 bases from J; bases unmatched to any gene: 6. The CDR3 is CASSRGQGYGNTIYF. The CDR3 DNA reads TGTGCCAGCAGCCGAGGACAGGGTTATGGAAACACCATATATTTT.

This chain joins TRBV18 and TRBJ1-1; no clear D. V was trimmed by 1 base and J by 1 base, leaving 7 bases between them. The germline V gene has CDR1 KGHSH and CDR2 LQKENI. The CDR3 covers 14 residues. Written as DNA, the CDR3 is TGTGCCAGCTCACCACTTACAGAGAACACTGAAGCTTTCTTT. Encoded protein: CASSPLTENTEAFF.

This clone occurred many times. The gene calls are TRBV28 and TRBJ1-6; possible D gene TRBD1, 6 bases. Germline V gene lookup returns CDR1 MDHEN and CDR2 SYDVKM. The CDR3 runs 15 residues. The V end was cut by 6 bases, the J end by 7 bases, with 16 bases between. The CDR3 DNA sequence: TGTGCCAGCAGAAAGGGGGGCCGGGAGAATTCACCCCTCCACTTT. It codes for CASRKGGRENSPLHF.

V gene TRBV10-3 combines with J gene TRBJ1-4; no definite D call. The germline V and J ends were trimmed by 3 bases and 2 bases, with 10 bases remaining between them. This CDR3 region has 15 residues. Germline V gene data show CDR1 as ENHRY and CDR2 as SYGVKD. The DNA of the CDR3 is TGTGCCATCAGTGATACGAAAGACACTAATGAAAAACTGTTTTTT. This gives the protein CAISDTKDTNEKLFF.

The V and J genes are TRBV28 and TRBJ2-3, with D perhaps given as TRBD1 or TRBD2 (5 bases each). Deletions cut 8 bases from V and 2 bases from J, with 11 bases between. The CDR3 has 13 residues. Per germline, CDR1 MDHEN and CDR2 SYDVKM. The CDR3 sequence is CASGRGDTDTQYF. In DNA, the CDR3 is TGTGCCAGCGGACGAGGGGACACAGATACGCAGTATTTT.

The chain links TRBV4-3 to TRBJ2-3; D is ambiguous. The CDR3 runs 16 residues. V was shortened by 0 bases and J by 8 bases, with 18 bases between the two germline ends. Germline CDR1 LGHNA, CDR2 YSLEER. The CDR3 protein is CASSQDLTDSLSTQYF. CDR3 DNA sequence: TGCGCCAGCAGCCAAGATCTGACCGACTCGTTATCTACGCAGTATTTT.

V gene TRBV7-9 combines with J gene TRBJ1-4, with D perhaps TRBD1 (6 bases). CDR3 length equals 14 residues. Germline CDR1 is SEHNR and CDR2 is FQNEAQ (reference sequence). Trimming stripped 10 bases from V and 1 base from J, with 13 bases between. The CDR3 is CAIPPRGTNEKLFF. The CDR3 DNA reads as TGTGCCATCCCACCCAGGGGAACTAATGAAAAACTGTTTTTT. Supplemented by reference TRBV7-9 and TRBJ1-4, the full variable domain reads DTGVSQNPRHKITKRGQNVTFRCDPISEHNRLYWYRQTLGQGPEFLTYFQNEAQLEKSRLLSDRFSAERPKGSFSTLEIQRTEQGDSAMYLCAIPPRGTNEKLFFGSGTQLSVL.

Turning to this clone: Other DNA sequences in this sample translate to the same CDR3. The rearrangement links TRBV9 to TRBJ2-5, with D perhaps being TRBD1 or TRBD2 (5 bases each). The CDR3 sequence is 13 residues long. V lost 2 bases and J lost 1, with 6 bases in between. Germline-derived CDR1 and CDR2 are SGDLS and YYNGEE. The CDR3 DNA follows: TGTGCCAGCAGCGTGGGGGTCCAAGAGACCCAGTACTTC. Translated, it gives CASSVGVQETQYF.

V gene TRBV5-1 combines with J gene TRBJ1-1; TRBD1 is a possible D gene (5 bases). Germline V gives CDR1 SGHRS, CDR2 YFSETQ. V shed 2 bases and J shed 1 base, with 6 bases lying between them. This CDR3 has 13 amino acids. CDR3 sequence: CASSFGQNTEAFF. The CDR3 bases are TGCGCCAGCAGCTTTGGACAGAACACTGAAGCTTTCTTT.

This rearrangement joins TRBV7-9 to TRBJ2-5; D tentatively reads TRBD1 or TRBD2 (6 bases each). The CDR3 contains 14 residues. The V gene's germline CDR1 is SEHNR and CDR2 FQNEAQ (reference sequence). With 5 bases removed from V and 5 bases from J, the gap between germline ends came to 15 bases. CDR3 amino acids: CASSPKGGQETQYF. The CDR3 nucleotides read TGTGCCAGCAGCCCAAAGGGGGGCCAGGAGACCCAGTACTTC.

The chain links TRBV6-6 to TRBJ2-3, with 15 bases lining up with TRBD2. Germline CDR1 reads MNHNY; CDR2 reads SVGAGI (reference sequence). V shed 5 bases, J shed 2 bases, and the junction held 5 bases outside the gene matches. The CDR3 has 17 amino acids. CDR3: CASSLGLAGGSTDTQYF. The DNA of the CDR3 is TGTGCCAGCAGTCTCGGACTAGCGGGGGGGTCCACAGATACGCAGTATTTT.

The chain has TRBV5-1 and TRBJ1-2; maybe TRBD1 (6 bases). The germline gives CDR1 SGHRS, CDR2 YFSETQ. The CDR3 is 14 amino acids. Deletions cut 4 bases from V and 8 bases from J, with 18 bases between. The CDR3 DNA sequence: TGCGCCAGCAGCCCCGGGGACACCGGACAGGGCTACACCTTC. This sequence encodes CASSPGDTGQGYTF.

CDR3 coding DNA: TGTGCCAGTAGTATGAACAGCGGCCAGCGCAATCAGCCCCAGCATTTT. Translated: CASSMNSGQRNQPQHF. The J gene is TRBJ1-5, the V gene TRBV19; D unresolved. Germline CDR1 and CDR2: LNHDA and SQIVND (reference sequence). Trimming pared 3 bases from V and 2 bases from J, leaving 14 bases between. The CDR3 length is 16 residues.

The chain joins TRBV6-5 to TRBJ1-1; D gene uncertain. The V end lost 8 bases, the J end lost 1 base, and 14 bases lay between the germline ends. Germline-derived CDR1 and CDR2 are MNHEY and SVGAGI. The CDR3 length is 14 residues. CDR3 amino acids: CASGWLQANTEAFF. CDR3 DNA sequence: TGTGCCAGCGGGTGGTTGCAGGCGAACACTGAAGCTTTCTTT.

The CDR3 region has the DNA TGTGCCAGCACCCCGACAGGGGCTGTTCTTCAGCCCCAGCATTTT. Its protein product is CASTPTGAVLQPQHF. The chain is built from TRBV28 and TRBJ1-5, with 8 bases matching TRBD1. With V trimmed by 7 bases and J by 6 bases, 11 bases remained unmatched. CDR3 size: 15 residues. Germline CDR1 is MDHEN and CDR2 is SYDVKM.

The chain links TRBV27 to TRBJ1-1, with a possible D match to TRBD1 (5 bases). Trimming removed 8 bases at V and 3 bases at J, with 16 bases between. The germline gives CDR1 MNHEY, CDR2 SMNVEV (reference sequence). The CDR3 contains 14 residues. CDR3 sequence reads: CASQERGEDTEAFF. CDR3 DNA: TGTGCCAGCCAAGAGCGGGGGGAGGACACTGAAGCTTTCTTT.

In this sample, this clone turned up a few times. The rearrangement uses TRBV4-3 and TRBJ2-4, with 11 nucleotides matching TRBD2. The CDR3 covers 17 residues. The germline gives CDR1 LGHNA, CDR2 YSLEER. Trimming removed 0 bases from V and 4 bases from J; junction bases left unmatched: 5. CDR3 in amino acids: CASSQELAGAGKNIQYF. The CDR3 region has the DNA TGCGCCAGCAGCCAAGAACTAGCGGGGGCCGGTAAAAACATTCAGTACTTC.

This clone was seen a handful of times. This rearrangement joins TRBV3-1 (or the pseudogene TRBV3-2) to TRBJ1-1; no clear D gene. Between the trimmed V and J ends, which lost 1 base and 1 base, there was a span of 4 bases. The CDR3 sequence is 13 residues long. Per the germline V gene, CDR1 is LGHDT and CDR2 is YNNKEL (reference sequence). CDR3 protein: CASSQARNTEAFF. The CDR3 DNA is TGTGCCAGCAGCCAAGCACGGAACACTGAAGCTTTCTTT.